This T cell receptor (beta chain) derives from a study of cytomegalovirus exposure and HLA in healthy donors. Measured with immunoSEQ multiplex PCR; TCRdb has only the in-frame clones, and not every one. Among about 130,000 clones, about 80% were seen once, and the ten largest hold roughly 29%. V was cut by 1 base and J by 0 bases, with 12 bases left in between. The CDR3 is 16 residues long. Germline lookup yields CDR1 SEHNR and CDR2 FQNEAQ (reference sequence). The specimen was PBMCs. The chain carries TRBV7-9 and TRBJ1-1; maybe TRBD1 (6 bases). This TCR came from a young man in good health and CMV-seropositive. CDR3 in amino acids: CASSLGRTDMNTEAFF. Here the CDR3 DNA reads TGTGCCAGCAGCTTAGGGAGGACAGATATGAACACTGAAGCTTTCTTT.